The source of this T cell receptor beta chain is a study of shared clonotypes between healthy human individuals (dated by TCRdb to 2019 to 2021). General notes on the study: Two women and a few men aged 18 to 49 years were included in the cohort. Each donor's leukapheresis produced roughly between about 0.8 and 10 billion PBMCs. For each donor, CD4 naive and CD4 memory were each given three plates, CD8 naive was given two plates, and CD8 memory was given one plate. To increase sequencing depth and limit assay-specific biases, different laboratories used diverse techniques to prepare libraries and sequence TCR repertoires. To estimate repertoire size and how much clonotypes are shared between individuals, the study performed deep sequencing of blood TCR repertoires from about 5 healthy adults. Beyond this particular receptor, the publication reports: When a handful of donors were compared, the shared fraction of clonotypes was about 5% for naive CD4, 3.5% to 4% for naive CD8, 2.3% for memory CD4, and 0.4% for memory CD8. Based on pairwise subsampling, the degree of clonotype sharing among donors was expected to be affected by sequencing depth. The small number of donors limited the genetic and exposure-history diversity represented. Sampling was limited to blood, and TCR repertoires in tissue likely differ from TCR repertoires in blood. Rarefaction of sorted-subset datasets indicated incomplete sequencing despite the large sequencing depth. Clonotypes shared by all four sorted-subset donors showed higher generation probabilities than non-shared clonotypes. Naive subsets generally had larger estimated clonotype richness than memory subsets.

On this clone: Its antigen specificity is not known. There are no base qualities to consult, and no much larger clone falls within one base.

Donors were healthy HIV-negative adults with no recently reported acute infections or vaccinations. Every donor was a Caucasian adult living in Nashville, Tennessee, USA. CD8 memory samples were composed of magnetically selected CD45RO+ cells combined with CCR7-negative CD45RA+ effector memory (TemRA) cells. After blood collection by leukapheresis, PBMCs were isolated using Ficoll-Histopaque density gradient centrifugation and then cryopreserved in the vapor phase of liquid nitrogen. Analytical flow cytometry was used to check the purity and quantity of every magnetically sorted T cell population. Genomic DNA was isolated from every sorted fraction and measured by UV absorbance on a Nanodrop 2000c. Using the deep immunoSEQ assay, multiplex PCR amplified TCR CDR3 regions from genomic DNA. For each cell subset, the extracted genomic DNA was distributed evenly across all wells of several immunoSEQ 96-well plates, and each plate served as one replicate. For sorted subsets, roughly 200 ng of genomic DNA, equivalent to some 30,000 T cell genomes, went into each replicate PCR. Purified libraries were measured with a Qubit 3.0 fluorometer, size-checked on a Bioanalyzer 2100, and measured again with the KAPA Library Quantification kit. A separate single-read 150-cycle Illumina NextSeq 550 flow cell was used to sequence each immunoSEQ 96-well plate. Per the original workflow: Because the immunoSEQ output included only junctional sequences and no quality scores, the filtering could not be the same as the filtering used for full-length reads. To assign V/J genes and CDR3, sequences were annotated using PyIR, a Python wrapper for IgBLAST v1.9, with IMGT germline references. Any read was removed if the V/J assignment was weak (E-value above 1e-6), the CDR3 was missing, or the read contained stop codons, out-of-frame junctions, or ambiguous translated residues. V3J clonotypes were defined as sequences sharing an identical inferred V gene, J gene, and CDR3 amino acid sequence. Percentage overlap between repertoires was computed as shared unique clonotypes divided by the size of the smaller repertoire. Repertoire richness was assessed with RTK rarefaction, the Chao1 estimator, and Recon v2.1 estimates of unobserved clonotypes. Generation probabilities were computed with OLGA for all TCRbeta clonotypes obtained by the gDNA method from a few donors. This is the immuneACCESS table as TCRdb keeps it, with only in-frame sequences that have V and J called. A part of the clones is gone; compared with another copy, unresolved V genes explain less than half, and the rest is unexplained. V and J calls plus clone size are reproduced from that table; the DNA served to infer D and trimming. Within this sample are hundreds of thousands of clones, with about 96% of them counted one time only. The ten most abundant clones make up 0.32% of the sample.

The germline V gene supplies CDR1 SGHVS and CDR2 FQNEAQ. The CDR3, cysteine through phenylalanine, is 11 amino acids long. Only the CDR3 DNA is retained, 33 bases long and in frame from the first base. V is pared back by 5 bases and J by 3 bases, with 5 bases lying between the germline termini. The chain joins TRBV7-8 to TRBJ2-7, and possibly TRBD2, on 5 matching bases. Sequencing was performed on memory CD8+ T cells sorted from blood. The label giving this sample's cell subset or site can be read as: CD45RO+ cells pooled with CCR7-negative TemRA cells. The sequence derives from a man aged 30 to 45 in good health. The CDR3 protein sequence reads: CASSRDYEQYF. The DNA is TGTGCCAGCAGCCGGGACTACGAGCAGTACTTC.